These T cell receptor beta chains were read from a single sample in a study of blood T cell repertoires in COVID-19. The table came from immunoSEQ multiplex PCR; TCRdb's copy has only in-frame clones and leaves some out. Of about 89,000 clones in the sample, about 80% were seen once. What was sequenced was peripheral blood. These TCRs come from a human donor in a cohort sampled during active COVID-19. Each CDR3 is given with its conserved first and last residue. A D gene is named only where the DNA matches it firmly. Clone size is not always given. Where it is, it says once, few, many or a class for expanded clones.

d_call clone_size j_call v_call cdr3_nt cdr3_aa
TRBD2 . TRBJ2-7 TRBV29-1 TGCAGCGTGGCAACATGGAGCGGGAAGGGCTACGAGCAGTACTTC CSVATWSGKGYEQYF
. few TRBJ1-4 TRBV4-3 TGCGCCAGCAGCCAAGGTATCTACTCAACTAATGAAAAACTGTTTTTT CASSQGIYSTNEKLFF
. . TRBJ1-5 TRBV28 TGTGCCAGCAGTTTCCGGGACAAAAAATGGTATCAGCCCCAGCATTTT CASSFRDKKWYQPQHF
. . TRBJ2-2 TRBV28 TGTGCCAGCAGACCGGGAGAGCCGGACACCGGGGAGCTGTTTTTT CASRPGEPDTGELFF
. . TRBJ2-7 TRBV10-3 TGTGCCACCTCAGGACAATCCTACGAGCAGTACTTC CATSGQSYEQYF
. . TRBJ2-7 TRBV18 TGTGCCAGCTCACCTAGAGGGATCGAGCAGTACTTC CASSPRGIEQYF
. . TRBJ1-1 TRBV14 TGTGCCAGCAGCCGCTTACAGGGACCGAACACTGAAGCTTTCTTT CASSRLQGPNTEAFF
. . TRBJ2-7 TRBV11-1 TGTGCCAGCAGCCTGACAGGTTCCCCTCCCTACGAGCAGTACTTC CASSLTGSPPYEQYF
TRBD2 . TRBJ2-7 TRBV18 TGTGCCAGCTCACCTTCTAGCGGGAGTCTTTACGAGCAGTACTTC CASSPSSGSLYEQYF
. . TRBJ1-6 TRBV7-9 TGTGCCAGCAGCTTAGAAGCCCTTAGTTCACCCCTCCACTTT CASSLEALSSPLHF
TRBD2 . TRBJ2-2 TRBV7-9 TGTGCCAGCAACTTGCTAGCGGGAGCCGGGGAGCTGTTTTTT CASNLLAGAGELFF
. . TRBJ2-1 TRBV27 TGTGCCAGCAGTTTATCGGCCCCACCCCACGAGCAGTTCTTC CASSLSAPPHEQFF
. . TRBJ2-1 TRBV3-1/TRBV3-2 TGTGCCAGCAGCCAGCCACCGGGATCGGGTGAGCAGTTCTTC CASSQPPGSGEQFF
. . TRBJ2-2 TRBV7-8 TGTGCCAGCAGTGCGGTTTCGAACACCGGGGAGCTGTTTTTT CASSAVSNTGELFF
. . TRBJ2-5 TRBV6-2/TRBV6-3 TGTGCCAGCAGTTCCCCGCAGGGTCGGGAGACCCAGTACTTC CASSSPQGRETQYF
TRBD2 . TRBJ2-5 TRBV5-1 TGCGCCAGCAGCCCCAGCGGGAGGAGGGAAGAGACCCAGTACTTC CASSPSGRREETQYF
. once TRBJ2-1 TRBV28 TGTGCCAGCTGGAGCACGTCCTACAATGAGCAGTTCTTC CASWSTSYNEQFF
. . TRBJ1-2 TRBV15 TGTGCCACCAGCAGCAGGGTTTACTATGGCTACACCTTC CATSSRVYYGYTF
. few TRBJ2-5 TRBV5-1 TGCGCCAGCAGCTTGAATCCTAGCGTACAAGAGACCCAGTACTTC CASSLNPSVQETQYF
TRBD1 . TRBJ2-6 TRBV28 TGTGCCAGCCTTAAGAGGGGACAGCCAGATCCTACCTCTGGGGCCAACGTCCTGACTTTC CASLKRGQPDPTSGANVLTF
TRBD1 . TRBJ2-7 TRBV7-2 TGTGCCAGCAGCTATAAAACAGGGGACGAGCAGTACTTC CASSYKTGDEQYF
TRBD1 . TRBJ2-1 TRBV19 TGTGCCAGTAGGTCCCCCGGGACAGGGTTCAATGAGCAGTTCTTC CASRSPGTGFNEQFF
. . TRBJ2-1 TRBV29-1 TGCAGCGTTGCGGGATCGGGAAATGAGCAGTTCTTC CSVAGSGNEQFF
TRBD1 . TRBJ2-7 TRBV6-5 TGTGCCAGCGGACAGGGCCTTGCCTACGAGCAGTACTTC CASGQGLAYEQYF
. . TRBJ2-2 TRBV18 TGTGCCAGCTGGGGCAGGGAGGACACCGGGGAGCTGTTTTTT CASWGREDTGELFF
TRBD1 . TRBJ2-3 TRBV28 TGTGCCAGCAGTGAAAGACAGGGCGGAGCAGATACGCAGTATTTT CASSERQGGADTQYF
TRBD2 . TRBJ2-7 TRBV5-8 TGTGCCAGCAGCTTATCATTACCGGGACTAGCTTCCTACGAGCAGTACTTC CASSLSLPGLASYEQYF
TRBD2 . TRBJ2-1 TRBV19 TGTGCCAGTAAGCTGACTAGCGGGAGTTCTGAGCAGTTCTTC CASKLTSGSSEQFF